A selection of T cell receptor beta chains follows, all from one sample in a study of blood T cell repertoires in COVID-19. Repertoires were generated with immunoSEQ multiplex PCR, while TCRdb's copy carries only in-frame clones and drops some. This table has 40,000 or so clones, about 82% appearing once. Sequencing was performed on peripheral blood. The receptors come from a man between 45 and 60 years old with active COVID-19. Each CDR3 is given with its conserved first and last residue. The D gene is left open where the match is weak. Clone size appears in some rows only: once, few, many, or a class for an expanded clone.

clone size	J gene	D gene	V gene	CDR3 protein	CDR3 DNA
.	TRBJ2-7	TRBD2	TRBV4-1	CASSTGTSGSYEQYF	TGCGCCAGCAGCACCGGGACTAGCGGTTCCTACGAGCAGTACTTC
.	TRBJ2-1	TRBD1	TRBV10-3	CAISRQGDYNEQFF	TGTGCCATCAGTCGACAGGGAGACTACAATGAGCAGTTCTTC
few	TRBJ1-2	TRBD1	TRBV11-3	CASRRTGGANYGYTF	TGTGCCAGCAGGCGGACAGGGGGCGCCAACTATGGCTACACCTTC
.	TRBJ2-6	TRBD1	TRBV6-5	CASRNRGSGANVLTF	TGTGCCAGCAGGAACAGGGGGTCTGGGGCCAACGTCCTGACTTTC
.	TRBJ2-1	.	TRBV3-1/TRBV3-2	CASSLIGDRYNEQFF	TGTGCCAGCAGCCTGATCGGGGATCGCTACAATGAGCAGTTCTTC
.	TRBJ2-3	TRBD1	TRBV15	CATSRARNRGRTDTQYF	TGTGCCACCAGCAGAGCCCGGAACAGGGGCCGCACAGATACGCAGTATTTT
.	TRBJ2-7	TRBD2	TRBV6-5	CASRVAGGPSEQYF	TGTGCCAGCAGAGTAGCGGGGGGGCCGTCCGAGCAGTACTTC
medium-sized	TRBJ1-2	TRBD1	TRBV27	CASSLRQGAGYGYTF	TGTGCCAGCAGTTTACGACAGGGGGCAGGCTATGGCTACACCTTC
.	TRBJ1-1	TRBD1	TRBV5-1	CASSLMGQRNTEAFF	TGCGCCAGCAGCTTAATGGGACAGAGGAACACTGAAGCTTTCTTT
.	TRBJ1-1	TRBD1	TRBV29-1	CSVVGGRGATEAFF	TGCAGCGTTGTTGGTGGCAGGGGGGCCACTGAAGCTTTCTTT
.	TRBJ2-7	.	TRBV7-9	CASSSSQKTYEQYF	TGTGCCAGCAGCTCGTCACAGAAAACCTACGAGCAGTACTTC
.	TRBJ2-7	TRBD1	TRBV19	CASSSRDRSYEQYF	TGTGCCAGTAGTTCCCGGGACAGATCCTACGAGCAGTACTTC
.	TRBJ2-1	.	TRBV7-9	CASSYPDEQFF	TGTGCCAGCAGCTATCCCGATGAGCAGTTCTTC
.	TRBJ2-3	.	TRBV7-2	CASSLVGLASTDTQYF	TGTGCCAGCAGCTTAGTTGGTCTAGCAAGCACAGATACGCAGTATTTT
.	TRBJ2-7	TRBD2	TRBV9	CASSAHPLAGDYEQYF	TGTGCCAGCAGCGCCCACCCCCTAGCGGGGGATTACGAGCAGTACTTC
.	TRBJ2-2	.	TRBV7-9	CASSLVGHVTGELFF	TGTGCCAGCAGCCTCGTGGGCCATGTCACCGGGGAGCTGTTTTTT
.	TRBJ2-3	.	TRBV11-2	CASSSQGGNTQYF	TGTGCCAGCAGCTCGCAGGGGGGAAATACGCAGTATTTT
.	TRBJ2-2	TRBD1	TRBV5-1	CASRLQRTGGNTGELFF	TGCGCCAGCAGACTTCAGCGGACAGGGGGAAACACCGGGGAGCTGTTTTTT
.	TRBJ2-5	TRBD1	TRBV3-1/TRBV3-2	CASSDRSGTGRFGETQYF	TGTGCCAGCAGCGACCGATCAGGGACAGGGAGGTTTGGGGAGACCCAGTACTTC
.	TRBJ2-3	.	TRBV11-2	CASSLGRDSRSPQYF	TGTGCCAGCAGCTTAGGCCGGGACTCACGAAGCCCGCAGTATTTT
medium-sized	TRBJ2-7	TRBD1	TRBV27	CASSTGQGLDEQYF	TGTGCCAGCAGTACGGGACAGGGCTTAGACGAGCAGTACTTC
.	TRBJ2-4	.	TRBV6-5	CASSRDLAKNIQYF	TGTGCCAGCAGCCGGGACTTAGCCAAAAACATTCAGTACTTC
once	TRBJ2-5	.	TRBV5-1	CASSLVAGAETQYF	TGCGCCAGCAGCTTGGTGGCAGGGGCCGAGACCCAGTACTTC
.	TRBJ1-5	.	TRBV7-2	CASSKGLSYYQPQHF	TGTGCCAGCAGCAAGGGACTGAGCTATTATCAGCCCCAGCATTTT
.	TRBJ1-5	TRBD1	TRBV7-2	CASSYSDRLGQPQHF	TGTGCCAGCAGCTACTCGGACAGGTTAGGGCAGCCCCAGCATTTT
few	TRBJ2-3	TRBD2	TRBV11-2	CASSGDGGSLDTQYF	TGTGCCAGCAGCGGAGATGGCGGGAGTTTAGATACGCAGTATTTT
once	TRBJ2-3	.	TRBV7-9	CASSAGPVDTQYF	TGTGCCAGCAGCGCGGGCCCGGTCGATACGCAGTATTTT